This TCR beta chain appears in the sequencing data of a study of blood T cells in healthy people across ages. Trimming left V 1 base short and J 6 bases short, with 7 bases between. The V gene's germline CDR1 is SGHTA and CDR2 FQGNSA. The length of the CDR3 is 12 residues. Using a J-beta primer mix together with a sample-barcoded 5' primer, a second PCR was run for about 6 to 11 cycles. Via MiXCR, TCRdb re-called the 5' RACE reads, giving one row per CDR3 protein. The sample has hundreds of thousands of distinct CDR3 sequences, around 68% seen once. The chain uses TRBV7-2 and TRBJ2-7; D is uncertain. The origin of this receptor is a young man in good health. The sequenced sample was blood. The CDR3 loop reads CASSLVRAEQYF. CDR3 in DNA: TGTGCCAGCAGCTTAGTTCGGGCCGAGCAGTACTTC.